Listed here are 9 T cell receptor beta chains from one sample, sequenced in a study of T cell changes during pregnancy in multiple sclerosis. This table comes from immunoSEQ multiplex PCR, and its TCRdb copy is limited to in-frame clones, with some not included. The sample lists tens of thousands of clones, roughly 91% occurring once. The sample was CD8+ T cells from peripheral blood mononuclear cells, taken in the third trimester of pregnancy. Source of these receptors: a female donor with multiple sclerosis, enrolled in a pregnancy study.

The chain is built from TRBV29-1 and TRBJ1-1; D perhaps matches TRBD1 (5 bases). Germline CDR1 is SQVTM and CDR2 is ANQGSEA. The CDR3 is 14 amino acids. Trimming removed 4 bases at V and 7 bases at J, with 19 bases between. CDR3 DNA: TGCAGCGTTGGGGAGGTTGGGGGGTCAGGTGAAGCTTTCTTT. This translates into CSVGEVGGSGEAFF.

The genes are TRBV6-6 and TRBJ1-3, with 7 bases fitting TRBD1. J was trimmed by 2 bases and V by 2 bases; bases with no gene match: 6. This CDR3 has 16 amino acids. Germline values: CDR1 MNHNY, CDR2 SVGAGI (reference sequence). CDR3: CASSYPGQPAGNTIYF. CDR3 nucleotide sequence: TGTGCCAGCAGTTACCCGGGACAGCCTGCTGGAAACACCATATATTTT.

This clone was seen a handful of times. This rearrangement joins TRBV5-1 to TRBJ2-2; D call uncertain. V gave up 3 bases and J gave up 10 bases, with 16 bases separating them. This CDR3 contains 14 residues. Germline values: CDR1 SGHRS, CDR2 YFSETQ. CDR3 DNA sequence: TGCGCCAGCAGCTACAGACCGAATTTGGTGGAGCTGTTTTTT. Its translation: CASSYRPNLVELFF.

In its sample, this clone was seen once. This chain joins TRBV5-4 and TRBJ2-7; D perhaps matches TRBD1 (5 bases). The CDR3 has 18 residues. With 1 base removed from V and 0 bases from J, the gap between germline ends came to 20 bases. In germline, CDR1 is SGHNT, CDR2 YYREEE (reference sequence). As DNA, the CDR3 is TGTGCCAGCAGCTTGTACTCAGGGTTGCAGGGTATCTCCTACGAGCAGTACTTC. Amino acids: CASSLYSGLQGISYEQYF. Full variable domain (outside the CDR3, taken from reference TRBV5-4 and TRBJ2-7): ETGVTQSPTHLIKTRGQQVTLRCSSQSGHNTVSWYQQALGQGPQFIFQYYREEENGRGNFPPRFSGLQFPNYSSELNVNALELDDSALYLCASSLYSGLQGISYEQYFGPGTRLTVT.

The rearrangement links TRBV5-6 to TRBJ1-5; 7 nucleotides align to TRBD1. The CDR3 is 14 amino acids. With V trimmed by 4 bases and J by 1 base, 2 bases remained unmatched. In germline, CDR1 is SGHDT, CDR2 YYEEEE. CDR3 in amino acids: CASSVQGSNQPQHF. The CDR3 region has the DNA TGTGCCAGCAGCGTACAGGGGAGCAATCAGCCCCAGCATTTT. Filled out from reference TRBV5-6 and TRBJ1-5, the complete variable domain reads DAGVTQSPTHLIKTRGQQVTLRCSPKSGHDTVSWYQQALGQGPQFIFQYYEEEERQRGNFPDRFSGHQFPNYSSELNVNALLLGDSALYLCASSVQGSNQPQHFGDGTRLSIL.

Here the CDR3 DNA reads TGTGCCAGCAGTGACGATCCGGCGGGCACAGATACGCAGTATTTT. This translates into CASSDDPAGTDTQYF. The chain links TRBV6-4 to TRBJ2-3; D is unresolved. The CDR3 totals 15 residues. V was pared by 2 bases and J by 1 base, with 10 bases between. CDR1 MRHNA and CDR2 SNTAGT come from the germline V gene.

The J gene is TRBJ2-7, the V gene TRBV6-1; D remains unclear. V was clipped by 5 bases and J by 2 bases, with 7 bases between them. The CDR3 sequence is 12 residues long. Germline V gene data show CDR1 as MNHNS and CDR2 as SASEGT. CDR3 sequence (DNA): TGTGCCAGCAGTTTGCGGACCTACGAGCAGTACTTC. Its translation is CASSLRTYEQYF.

The chain joins TRBV5-1 to TRBJ2-7; 7 bases are a match to TRBD1. Trimming at V came to 4 bases and at J to 4 bases, leaving 11 bases not matched to a gene. Germline V gives CDR1 SGHRS, CDR2 YFSETQ. This CDR3 comprises 15 residues. CDR3 bases: TGCGCCAGCAGCCCAAGGGGGCAGCAAAATTACGAGCAGTACTTC. It specifies CASSPRGQQNYEQYF.

The chain carries TRBV2 and TRBJ1-4; TRBD1 aligns across 9 bases. Germline V CDR1 and CDR2: SNHLY, FYNNEI. The CDR3 runs to 16 residues. V dropped 4 bases and J dropped 3; count of bases not matched to a gene: 6. CDR3 sequence reads: CASSGQGGMANEKLFF. The CDR3, as DNA: TGTGCCAGCAGTGGACAGGGGGGCATGGCTAATGAAAAACTGTTTTTT.